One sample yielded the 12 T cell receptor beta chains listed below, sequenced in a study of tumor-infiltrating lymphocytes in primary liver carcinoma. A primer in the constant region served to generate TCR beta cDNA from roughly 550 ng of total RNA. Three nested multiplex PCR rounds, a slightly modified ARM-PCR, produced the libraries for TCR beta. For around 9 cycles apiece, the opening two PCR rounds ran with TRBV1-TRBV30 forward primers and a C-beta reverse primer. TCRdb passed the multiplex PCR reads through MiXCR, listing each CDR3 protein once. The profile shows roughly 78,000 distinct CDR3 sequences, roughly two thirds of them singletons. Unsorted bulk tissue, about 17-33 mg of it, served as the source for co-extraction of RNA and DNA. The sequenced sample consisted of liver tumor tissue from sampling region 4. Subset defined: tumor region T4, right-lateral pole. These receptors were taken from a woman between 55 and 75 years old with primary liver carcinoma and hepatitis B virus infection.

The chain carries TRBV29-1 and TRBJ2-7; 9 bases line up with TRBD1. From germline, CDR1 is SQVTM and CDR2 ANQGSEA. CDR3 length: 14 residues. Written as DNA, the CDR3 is TGCAGTGTCGAAGGGGGACAGGGCTTTTACGAGCAGTACTTC. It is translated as CSVEGGQGFYEQYF.

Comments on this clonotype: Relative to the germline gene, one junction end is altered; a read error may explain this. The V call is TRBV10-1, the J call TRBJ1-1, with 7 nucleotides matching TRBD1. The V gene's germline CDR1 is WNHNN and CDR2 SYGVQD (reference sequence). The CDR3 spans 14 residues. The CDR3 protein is CASSEHRDSYEAFF. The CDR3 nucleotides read TGCGCCAGTAGTGAGCACCGGGACAGCTATGAAGCTTTCTTT.

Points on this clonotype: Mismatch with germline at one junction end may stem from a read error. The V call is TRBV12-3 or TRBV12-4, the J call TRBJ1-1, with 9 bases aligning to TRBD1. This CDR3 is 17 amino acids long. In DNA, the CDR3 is TGTGTCAGCAGTTTAACACCGGGACAGGGTAGCGGCACTGAAGCTTTCTTT. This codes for CVSSLTPGQGSGTEAFF.

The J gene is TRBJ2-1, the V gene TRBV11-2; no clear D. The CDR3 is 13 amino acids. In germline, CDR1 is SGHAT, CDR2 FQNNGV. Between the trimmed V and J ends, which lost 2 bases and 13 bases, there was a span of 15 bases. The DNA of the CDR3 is TGTGCCAGCAGCTTAAATCTGTTTGGAGAACAGTTCTTC. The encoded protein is CASSLNLFGEQFF.

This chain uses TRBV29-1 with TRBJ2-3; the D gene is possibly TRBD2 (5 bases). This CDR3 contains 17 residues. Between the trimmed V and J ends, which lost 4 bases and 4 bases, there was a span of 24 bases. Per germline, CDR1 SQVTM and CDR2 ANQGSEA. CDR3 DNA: TGCAGCGTTGGGCAAGCCCCGGACGGAGGCCTTGCAGATACGCAGTATTTT. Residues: CSVGQAPDGGLADTQYF.

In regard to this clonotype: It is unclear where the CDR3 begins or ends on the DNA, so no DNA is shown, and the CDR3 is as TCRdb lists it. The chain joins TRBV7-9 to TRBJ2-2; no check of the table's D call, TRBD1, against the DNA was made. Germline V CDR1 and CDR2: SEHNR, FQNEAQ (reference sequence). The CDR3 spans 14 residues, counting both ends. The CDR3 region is CASSVGGGTGELLF.

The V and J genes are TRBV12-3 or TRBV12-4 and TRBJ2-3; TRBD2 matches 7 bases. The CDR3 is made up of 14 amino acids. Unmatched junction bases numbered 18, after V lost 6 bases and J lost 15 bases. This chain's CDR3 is CASRPSGGTDTYYF. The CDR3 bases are TGTGCCAGCAGACCTAGCGGAGGCACAGATACGTATTATTTT.

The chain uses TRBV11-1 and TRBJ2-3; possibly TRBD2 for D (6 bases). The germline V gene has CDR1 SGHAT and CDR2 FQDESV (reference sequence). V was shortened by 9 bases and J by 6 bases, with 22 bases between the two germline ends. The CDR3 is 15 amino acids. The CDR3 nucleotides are TGTGCCAGTAGCCCTAGTGGGAGGCGTATGGATACGCAGTATTTT. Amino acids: CASSPSGRRMDTQYF.

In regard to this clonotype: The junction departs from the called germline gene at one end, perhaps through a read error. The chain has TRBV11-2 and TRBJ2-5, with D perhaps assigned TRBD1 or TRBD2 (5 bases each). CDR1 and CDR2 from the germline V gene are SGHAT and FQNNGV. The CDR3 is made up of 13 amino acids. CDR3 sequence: CASCLDIRDREYF. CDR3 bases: TGTGCCAGCTGCTTAGATATCAGGGACCGCGAGTACTTC.

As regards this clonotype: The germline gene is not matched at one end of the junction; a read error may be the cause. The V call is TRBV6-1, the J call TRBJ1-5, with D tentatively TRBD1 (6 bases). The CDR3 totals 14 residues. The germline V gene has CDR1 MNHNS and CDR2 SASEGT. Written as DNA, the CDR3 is TGTGCCAGCTCTCCGACAGGCGACTATCAGTCCCAGCGTTTT. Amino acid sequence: CASSPTGDYQSQRF.

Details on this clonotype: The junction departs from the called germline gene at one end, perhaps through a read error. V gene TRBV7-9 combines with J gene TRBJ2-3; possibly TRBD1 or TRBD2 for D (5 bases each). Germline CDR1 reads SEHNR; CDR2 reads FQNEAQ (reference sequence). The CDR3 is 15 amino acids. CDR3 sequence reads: CASSLTGLSTDTQYF. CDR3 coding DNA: TGCGCCAGCAGCTTAACGGGGCTTAGCACAGATACGCAGTATTTT.

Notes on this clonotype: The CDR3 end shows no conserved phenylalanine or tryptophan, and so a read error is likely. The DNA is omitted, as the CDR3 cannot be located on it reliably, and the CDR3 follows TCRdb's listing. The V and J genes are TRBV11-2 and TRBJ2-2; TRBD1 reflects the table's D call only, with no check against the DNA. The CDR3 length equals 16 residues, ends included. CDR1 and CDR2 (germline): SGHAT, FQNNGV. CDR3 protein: CASRLLGGSNTGELFL.